What follows are 8 T cell receptor beta chains derived from one specimen sequenced in a study of T cells in Graves' hyperthyroidism and ophthalmopathy. Amplification of TCR beta CDR3 regions was performed using RNA transcripts as template. TCR CDR3 underwent first-round RT-PCR with the HTBI primer set. TCRdb re-called the multiplex PCR reads through MiXCR, storing one row per CDR3 protein. Seen here are 300,000 to 400,000 distinct CDR3 sequences, roughly 13% observed once, and the top ten hold approximately 25%. Sequences were obtained from blood. Receptors originate from a woman younger than 45 with Graves' hyperthyroidism.

This clonotype was counted ten times or more. V is TRBV5-4 and J is TRBJ2-7, with 9 bases identical to TRBD1. The CDR3 covers 14 residues. The germline gives CDR1 SGHNT, CDR2 YYREEE (reference sequence). With 5 bases clipped from V and 2 bases from J, the junction kept 5 bases outside the gene matches. The CDR3 is CASSLRTGAYEQYF. CDR3 coding DNA: TGTGCCAGCAGTCTGCGGACAGGGGCCTACGAGCAGTACTTC.

The chain carries TRBV7-9 and TRBJ1-3; D call uncertain. Germline CDR1 and CDR2: SEHNR and FQNEAQ (reference sequence). Between the trimmed V and J ends, which lost 4 bases and 2 bases, there was a span of 18 bases. This CDR3 has 17 amino acids. CDR3 sequence reads: CASSSPPAPLPGNTIYF. The CDR3 region has the DNA TGTGCCAGCAGCTCCCCCCCGGCCCCTCTGCCTGGAAACACCATATATTTT.

The chain is built from TRBV5-5 and TRBJ1-6; D gene unclear. The V gene's germline CDR1 is SGHKS and CDR2 YYEKEE (reference sequence). The CDR3 is 13 amino acids. The V end was cut by 4 bases, the J end by 8 bases, with 10 bases between. CDR3 residues: CASSVKRDSPLHF. The CDR3 nucleotides are TGTGCCAGCAGCGTAAAGAGGGATTCACCCCTCCACTTT. The variable domain in full, with the rest retrieved from reference TRBV5-5 and TRBJ1-6, is DAGVTQSPTHLIKTRGQQVTLRCSPISGHKSVSWYQQVLGQGPQFIFQYYEKEERGRGNFPDRFSARQFPNYSSELNVNALLLGDSALYLCASSVKRDSPLHFGNGTRLTVT.

At least ten counts were recorded for this clonotype. The J gene is TRBJ2-2, the V gene TRBV11-2, with 8 bases lining up with TRBD1. Looked up from germline, CDR1 is SGHAT and CDR2 is FQNNGV. The trim removed 2 bases at V and 7 bases at J, leaving 9 bases unmatched. The CDR3 runs 16 residues. Here the CDR3 reads CASSLRAGGFIGELFF. The CDR3 DNA sequence: TGTGCCAGCAGCTTAAGGGCAGGGGGCTTTATCGGGGAGCTGTTTTTT.

This clonotype was recorded a few times. V and J are TRBV6-1 and TRBJ1-1; D unresolved. Germline CDR1 is MNHNS and CDR2 is SASEGT. V was cut by 8 bases and J by 5 bases, with 15 bases left in between. This CDR3 is 13 amino acids long. The CDR3 reads CASWSRQGTEAFF. The CDR3 DNA follows: TGTGCCAGCTGGAGCAGGCAAGGAACTGAAGCTTTCTTT.

The chain uses TRBV30 and TRBJ1-3; D unclear. The CDR3 runs 13 residues. Between the trimmed V and J ends, which lost 1 base and 0 bases, there was a span of 4 bases. Germline CDR1 reads GTSNPN; CDR2 reads SVGIG (reference sequence). The CDR3, as DNA: TGTGCCTGGAGTGCTATCTCTGGAAACACCATATATTTT. Translating it yields CAWSAISGNTIYF. The full variable domain, in which reference TRBV30 and TRBJ1-3 provide the parts outside the CDR3, is SQTIHQWPATLVQPVGSPLSLECTVEGTSNPNLYWYRQAAGRGLQLLFYSVGIGQISSEVPQNLSASRPQDRQFILSSKKLLLSDSGFYLCAWSAISGNTIYFGEGSWLTVV.

There are a few counts of this clonotype. The V gene is TRBV29-1, the J gene TRBJ2-3; maybe TRBD1 (5 bases). CDR3 length: 17 amino acids. The V and J ends lost 8 bases and 1 base respectively, with 25 bases between them. Germline values: CDR1 SQVTM, CDR2 ANQGSEA. This CDR3 is CSPIFLGTQGRTDTQYF. The CDR3 DNA reads TGCAGCCCGATTTTTCTAGGAACTCAGGGTCGCACAGATACGCAGTATTTT.

At least ten counts were recorded for this clonotype. The chain links TRBV11-2 to TRBJ2-5; D may correspond to TRBD1 or TRBD2 (6 bases each). Trimming removed 5 bases at V and 3 bases at J, with 16 bases between. CDR1 SGHAT and CDR2 FQNNGV come from the germline V gene. CDR3 size: 15 residues. CDR3 sequence reads: CASSHYLGGEETQYF. The CDR3 DNA follows: TGTGCCAGCAGCCACTACCTGGGGGGCGAAGAGACCCAGTACTTC.